Listed here are 27 T cell receptor beta chains from one sample, sequenced in a study of regulatory T cells in long-lasting Graves disease. The time point is: persistent/refractory GD, antithyroid drugs over 5 years with positive TRAb. Following extraction of RNA from PBMCs, that RNA was used to make the TCR library. The TCR beta library used iRepertoire HTBI primers with Arm-PCR amplification of CDR3. TCRdb ran MiXCR on the multiplex PCR reads and lists one entry per CDR3 protein. The sample lists about 340,000 distinct CDR3 sequences; about 20% were seen once. This specimen consisted of peripheral blood mononuclear cells (PBMCs), obtained when the disease was refractory, from a patient treated with antithyroid drugs. The receptor set was obtained from a female donor with Graves disease.

This clonotype was picked up many times. The rearrangement links TRBV29-1 to TRBJ1-1, with D perhaps TRBD1 (5 bases). Trimming removed 7 bases at V and 2 bases at J, with 14 bases between. This CDR3 region has 13 residues. Germline V gene sequence: CDR1 SQVTM, CDR2 ANQGSEA. The CDR3 spells CSAQVTANTEAFF. CDR3 sequence (DNA): TGCAGCGCACAAGTGACAGCCAACACTGAAGCTTTCTTT.

This clonotype has more than one count but fewer than ten. V gene TRBV29-1 combines with J gene TRBJ2-2; no firm D call. Per germline, CDR1 SQVTM and CDR2 ANQGSEA. The V end was cut by 7 bases, the J end by 1 base, with 7 bases between. This CDR3 is 12 amino acids long. As DNA, the CDR3 is TGCAGCGGGAAGGGGAACACCGGGGAGCTGTTTTTT. It codes for CSGKGNTGELFF.

This clonotype was counted many times. The V and J genes are TRBV12-3 or TRBV12-4 and TRBJ1-1, with D maybe TRBD1 (5 bases). This CDR3 is built from 13 residues. Trimming cost V 3 bases and J 10 bases, with 15 bases left between them. In nucleotides, the CDR3 is TGTGCCAGCAGTTTGGGGGGTGGGAATACAGCTTTCTTT. Protein sequence: CASSLGGGNTAFF.

Remarks on this clonotype: The conserved final phenylalanine or tryptophan is absent from the CDR3, which likely points to a read error. The chain carries TRBV14 and TRBJ2-7; no firm D call. The germline CDR1 and CDR2 sequences are SGHDN and FVKESK. Trimming pared 0 bases from V and 3 bases from J, leaving 6 bases between. The CDR3 totals 13 residues. The DNA for the CDR3 is TGTGCCAGCAGCCAAGAGGAGCACTACGAGCAGTACTCC. This sequence encodes CASSQEEHYEQYS.

This sequence joins TRBV3-1 and TRBJ2-2, with 8 bases aligning to TRBD2. The length of the CDR3 is 16 residues. The trim removed 3 bases at V and 7 bases at J, leaving 10 bases unmatched. Per the germline V gene, CDR1 is LGHDT and CDR2 is YNNKEL (reference sequence). CDR3 region: CASSHGPGGAVGELFF. The DNA for the CDR3 is TGTGCCAGCAGCCATGGTCCCGGGGGGGCCGTCGGGGAGCTGTTTTTT.

This clonotype came up a few times. The genes are TRBV14 and TRBJ1-1; no definite D call. Trimming removed 1 base at V and 1 base at J, with 10 bases between. From germline, CDR1 is SGHDN and CDR2 FVKESK. This CDR3 region has 15 residues. DNA of the CDR3: TGTGCCAGCAGCCAAGTGGACTGGAGGAACACTGAAGCTTTCTTT. Translation gives CASSQVDWRNTEAFF.

This clonotype was counted at least ten times. This chain connects TRBV28 to TRBJ1-1, with no clear D. The germline V and J ends were trimmed by 7 bases and 1 base, with 10 bases remaining between them. Germline values: CDR1 MDHEN, CDR2 SYDVKM. The CDR3 consists of 13 residues. The CDR3 DNA is TGTGCCAGCAACCCCTACGGGAACACTGAAGCTTTCTTT. Its translation is CASNPYGNTEAFF.

This clonotype was observed many times. The V gene is TRBV6-5, the J gene TRBJ2-7, with D possibly being TRBD1 (6 bases). The CDR3 is 15 amino acids. The germline CDR1 and CDR2 sequences are MNHEY and SVGAGI. V shed 3 bases and J shed 3 bases, with 15 bases lying between them. The CDR3 is CASSYLRDTLYEQYF. CDR3 DNA: TGTGCCAGCAGTTATCTGAGGGACACACTCTACGAGCAGTACTTC.

This clonotype was seen only a few times. V and J are TRBV20-1 and TRBJ2-5; TRBD2 aligns across 9 bases. V lost 3 bases and J lost 6; bases outside the gene matches: 20. CDR3 length equals 18 residues. Looked up from germline, CDR1 is DFQATT and CDR2 is SNEGSKA (reference sequence). CDR3 protein: CSARDTGLARAAGKTQYF. CDR3 nucleotides: TGCAGTGCTAGGGACACCGGACTAGCGAGGGCAGCCGGGAAGACCCAGTACTTC.

J is TRBJ1-4 and V is TRBV12-3 or TRBV12-4; D ambiguous. The CDR3 covers 15 residues. The V gene lost 8 bases and the J gene lost 0 bases, with 13 bases spanning the gap. The CDR3 sequence: CASGPPRATNEKLFF. The CDR3 nucleotides are TGTGCCAGCGGCCCCCCCCGGGCAACTAATGAAAAACTGTTTTTT.

The chain recombines TRBV20-1 with TRBJ1-2, with 9 positions matching TRBD1. This CDR3 spans 17 amino acids. V trimming: 0 bases; J trimming: 4 bases; junction bases outside the gene matches: 12. CDR1 and CDR2 from the germline V gene are DFQATT and SNEGSKA (reference sequence). The CDR3 DNA reads TGCAGTGCTAGAGATTGGGGACAGGGTTGGGTAGGCTATGGCTACACCTTC. Amino acid sequence: CSARDWGQGWVGYGYTF.

This clonotype was seen more than once but under ten times. CDR3 coding DNA: TGTGCCAGCAGTCCATCATACGGACAGGGGGTAGGTGAGCAGTTCTTC. It yields the protein CASSPSYGQGVGEQFF. The chain couples TRBV6-1 to TRBJ2-1; 10 positions agree with TRBD1. Germline V gene data show CDR1 as MNHNS and CDR2 as SASEGT. The CDR3 extends over 16 amino acids. Trimming at V came to 5 bases and at J to 9 bases, leaving 13 bases not matched to a gene.

This clonotype appeared many times. V is TRBV24-1 and J is TRBJ1-5, with D possibly TRBD1 on 6 matching bases. Trimming shortened V by 5 bases and J by 2 bases, and 15 bases separated the two germline ends. Germline V lookup: CDR1 KGHDR, CDR2 SFDVKD. CDR3 size: 16 residues. CDR3 coding DNA: TGTGCCACCAGTGCCGCCCTTGGGGGCGGCAATCAGCCCCAGCATTTT. Protein sequence: CATSAALGGGNQPQHF.

This clonotype appeared many times. This chain links TRBV15 with TRBJ1-1; possible D gene TRBD1, 5 bases. The CDR3 has 15 residues. V was cut by 5 bases and J by 0 bases, with 13 bases left in between. The germline V gene has CDR1 LNHNV and CDR2 YYDKDF (reference sequence). CDR3 nucleotide sequence: TGTGCCACCAGCGGGACCGGGACGGTGAACACTGAAGCTTTCTTT. Encoded protein: CATSGTGTVNTEAFF.

The rearrangement uses TRBV28 and TRBJ2-1; the D is unclear. Germline CDR1 reads MDHEN; CDR2 reads SYDVKM. The CDR3 is 12 amino acids. The ends were cut back, 3 bases at V and 15 bases at J, with 15 bases in the middle. The CDR3 coding sequence is TGTGCCAGCAGTTTTGTCGGGCGTCGGTGGTTCTTC. This translates into CASSFVGRRWFF.

The V and J genes are TRBV20-1 and TRBJ2-5, with 13 positions matching TRBD2. From germline, CDR1 is DFQATT and CDR2 SNEGSKA (reference sequence). Trimming removed 5 bases from V and 4 bases from J; junction bases left unmatched: 10. CDR3 size: 16 residues. DNA of the CDR3: TGCAGTGCTTTGAGACTAGCGGGGGGCCCCCGAGAGACCCAGTACTTC. Translating it yields CSALRLAGGPRETQYF.

V is TRBV20-1 and J is TRBJ1-1; the D gene is possibly TRBD1 (5 bases). V shed 5 bases and J shed 1 base, with 17 bases lying between them. The CDR3 contains 15 residues. Germline V CDR1 and CDR2: DFQATT, SNEGSKA (reference sequence). The CDR3 nucleotides are TGCAGTGCTCGCCTGCCGTCAACAGGGAACACTGAAGCTTTCTTT. Encoded protein: CSARLPSTGNTEAFF.

This clonotype was counted a few times. The chain recombines TRBV7-9 with TRBJ2-7; TRBD1 matches at 9 bases. CDR1 SEHNR and CDR2 FQNEAQ come from the germline V gene (reference sequence). Trimming removed 3 bases from V and 3 bases from J; junction bases left unmatched: 9. This CDR3 has 16 residues. CDR3 sequence reads: CASSLGPGQGLYEQYF. The CDR3 region has the DNA TGTGCCAGCAGCTTGGGTCCGGGACAGGGCCTCTACGAGCAGTACTTC.

This clonotype was detected only a few times. This chain's CDR3 is CSARRELNTEAFF. The CDR3 nucleotides are TGCAGTGCTCGACGGGAACTGAACACTGAAGCTTTCTTT. The chain is built from TRBV20-1 and TRBJ1-1; no clear D gene. Trimming took off 5 bases at V and 0 bases at J, with 10 bases between the two ends. Germline assignment: CDR1 DFQATT and CDR2 SNEGSKA (reference sequence). The CDR3 has 13 amino acids.

This clonotype was seen ten or more times. The V gene is TRBV11-2, the J gene TRBJ2-7; D possibly matches TRBD1 or TRBD2 (7 bases each). The CDR3 consists of 17 residues. Germline CDR1 reads SGHAT; CDR2 reads FQNNGV. The V end was cut by 3 bases, the J end by 4 bases, with 22 bases between. The CDR3: CASSFSGGGVPFYEQYF. CDR3 nucleotides: TGTGCCAGCAGCTTTTCAGGGGGGGGGGTCCCTTTTTACGAGCAGTACTTC.

The V gene is TRBV18, the J gene TRBJ1-1; 8 positions match TRBD1. The CDR3 contains 13 residues. CDR1 is KGHSH, CDR2 LQKENI, per germline. The V segment lost 3 bases and the J segment 8 bases; nucleotides outside the gene matches: 5. The CDR3 DNA reads as TGTGCCAGCTCACCGACAGGGGAGGGCGAAGCTTTCTTT. Translating it yields CASSPTGEGEAFF.

This chain connects TRBV7-6 to TRBJ1-6; 7 bases are a match to TRBD1. V dropped 5 bases and J dropped 2; count of bases not matched to a gene: 12. Germline values: CDR1 SGHVS, CDR2 FNYEAQ. CDR3 length equals 18 residues. The DNA for the CDR3 is TGTGCCAGCAGCAACTGGCAGGGGGAGAACCCCTATAATTCACCCCTCCACTTT. Encoded protein: CASSNWQGENPYNSPLHF.

The genes are TRBV28 and TRBJ2-7; 8 positions agree with TRBD2. Germline values: CDR1 MDHEN, CDR2 SYDVKM. The CDR3 runs 16 residues. The V gene end was trimmed by 1 base and the J gene end by 2 bases; junction bases not matched to a gene: 7. The CDR3 here is CASSLYSGASPYEQYF. CDR3 sequence (DNA): TGTGCCAGCAGTTTATATAGCGGGGCTTCCCCCTACGAGCAGTACTTC.

In this sample, this clonotype turned up a few times. The chain combines TRBV5-1 with TRBJ2-4; D is tentatively TRBD1 or TRBD2 (5 bases each). V was trimmed by 2 bases and J by 12 bases, leaving 21 bases between them. The germline CDR1 and CDR2 sequences are SGHRS and YFSETQ. The CDR3 runs to 15 residues. The CDR3 coding sequence is TGCGCCAGCAGCTTCCAGGGACGGGACGCGGACACTCAGTACTTC. This gives the protein CASSFQGRDADTQYF.

In its sample, this clonotype was seen many times. The J gene is TRBJ1-1, the V gene TRBV2; D gene unclear. This CDR3 region has 13 residues. The V and J ends lost 6 bases and 3 bases respectively, with 11 bases between them. In germline, CDR1 is SNHLY, CDR2 FYNNEI. CDR3 amino acids: CASRGRSHTEAFF. The CDR3 coding sequence is TGTGCCAGCAGGGGCCGCTCCCACACTGAAGCTTTCTTT.

At least ten counts were recorded for this clonotype. This chain links TRBV6-5 with TRBJ1-5; D is undetermined. The germline V gene has CDR1 MNHEY and CDR2 SVGAGI. CDR3 length equals 15 residues. V was trimmed by 2 bases and J by 0 bases, leaving 8 bases between them. The CDR3 sequence: CASSYGVYSNQPQHF. CDR3 nucleotides: TGTGCCAGCAGTTACGGAGTCTATAGCAATCAGCCCCAGCATTTT.

This clonotype occurred many times. The chain uses TRBV6-5 and TRBJ1-5; no clear D. CDR3 length: 17 amino acids. CDR1 and CDR2 from the germline V gene are MNHEY and SVGAGI. The V gene lost 0 bases and the J gene lost 0 bases, with 12 bases spanning the gap. The CDR3 protein is CASSYSGRPGSNQPQHF. In DNA form, the CDR3 reads TGTGCCAGCAGTTACTCTGGGAGGCCAGGTAGCAATCAGCCCCAGCATTTT.